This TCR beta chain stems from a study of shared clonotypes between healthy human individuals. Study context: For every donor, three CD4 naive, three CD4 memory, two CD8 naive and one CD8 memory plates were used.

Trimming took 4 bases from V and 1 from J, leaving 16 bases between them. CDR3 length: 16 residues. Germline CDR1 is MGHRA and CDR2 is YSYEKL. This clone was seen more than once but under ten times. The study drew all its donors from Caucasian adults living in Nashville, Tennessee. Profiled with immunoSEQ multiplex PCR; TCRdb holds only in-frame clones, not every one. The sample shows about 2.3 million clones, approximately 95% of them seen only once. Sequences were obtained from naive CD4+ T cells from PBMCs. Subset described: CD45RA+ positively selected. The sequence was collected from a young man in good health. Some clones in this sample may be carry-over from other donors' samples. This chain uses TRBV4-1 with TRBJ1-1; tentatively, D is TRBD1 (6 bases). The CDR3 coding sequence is TGCGCCAGCAGCCTATCCCGTACACAGGGGAACACTGAAGCTTTCTTT. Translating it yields CASSLSRTQGNTEAFF.